The subject of this entry is one T cell receptor (beta chain). Its antigen is undetermined. CD8 cells regarded as naive lacked CD45RO, were positively chosen for CCR7, and omitted terminally differentiated effector memory CD45RA+ cells. Trimming at V came to 3 bases and at J to 0 bases, leaving 4 bases not matched to a gene. Germline V CDR1 and CDR2: MNHEY, SMNVEV (reference sequence). The CDR3 consists of 16 residues. The data were taken from a study of shared clonotypes between healthy human individuals. Study information: Donors were a couple of women and a few men aged 18 to 49. The plates for each donor numbered three CD4 naive, three CD4 memory, two CD8 naive and one CD8 memory. Study-level points and caveats: The sharing of 4.5% to 5% of naive CD4 clonotypes was seen across a handful of donors. Only blood underwent sampling, and tissue repertoires likely differ.

Clones were read by immunoSEQ multiplex PCR, and TCRdb kept only the in-frame ones, dropping some. Of millions of clones in the sample, about 95% are singletons; the top ten hold around 1.1%. The TCR originated in a man between 18 and 35 years old in good health. Sequenced sample: naive CD8+ T cells sorted from blood. The chain combines TRBV27 with TRBJ2-3; the match to TRBD2 covers 9 bases. The DNA for the CDR3 is TGTGCCAGCAGTTTGGCTAGCGGGGAGAGCACAGATACGCAGTATTTT. Residues: CASSLASGESTDTQYF.